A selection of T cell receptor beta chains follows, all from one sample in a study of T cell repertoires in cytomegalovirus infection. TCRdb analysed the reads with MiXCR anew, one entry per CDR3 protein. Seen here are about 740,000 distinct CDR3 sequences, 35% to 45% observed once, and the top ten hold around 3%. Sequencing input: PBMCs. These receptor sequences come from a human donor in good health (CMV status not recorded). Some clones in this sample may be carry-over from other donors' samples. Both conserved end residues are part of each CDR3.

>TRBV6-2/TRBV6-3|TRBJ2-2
CASSYLLGVATGELFF
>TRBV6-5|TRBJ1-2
CASSYGEGTYGYTF
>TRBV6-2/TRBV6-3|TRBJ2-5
CASSELQENQYF
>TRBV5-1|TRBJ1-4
CASSLDRTGATNEKLFF
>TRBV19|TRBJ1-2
CASQRDAGFYGYTF
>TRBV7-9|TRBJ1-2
CASSLSTQECTF
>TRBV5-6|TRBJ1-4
CASSEQQGQIGKLFF
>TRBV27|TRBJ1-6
CASSLGFGGNSPLHF
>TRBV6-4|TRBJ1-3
CASSDSVQFSGNTIYF
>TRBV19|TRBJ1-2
CASMGPNYGYTF
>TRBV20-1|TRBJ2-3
CSARVLGLAGGTDTQYF
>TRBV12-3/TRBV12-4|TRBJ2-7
CASRADSYEQYF
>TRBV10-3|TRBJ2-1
CAISESTSGGIEQFF
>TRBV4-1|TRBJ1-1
CASSQAGDRGYTEAFF
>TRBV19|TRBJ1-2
CASSIEDGSYGYTF
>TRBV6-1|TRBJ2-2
CASRRDLVGELFF
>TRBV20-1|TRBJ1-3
CSARDLGDRGELLSGNTIYF
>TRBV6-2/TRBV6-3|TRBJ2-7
CASSYQSSYEQYF
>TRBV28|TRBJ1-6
CASWGALGSPLHF
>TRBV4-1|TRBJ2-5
CASSQEGRGRQETQYF
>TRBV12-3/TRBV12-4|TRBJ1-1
CASMGVMNTEAFF
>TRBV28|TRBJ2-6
CASGTGLPPSSGANVLTF